One and the same sample provided the 25 T cell receptor beta chains below, sequenced in a study of blood T cells in healthy people across ages. The authors ran a second PCR of roughly 6 to 11 cycles using a sample-barcoded 5' primer and a J-beta primer mix. TCRdb re-called the 5' RACE reads with MiXCR, one entry per CDR3 protein. The profile covers roughly 1.9 million distinct CDR3 sequences, with around 42% appearing a single time and about 21% taken by the ten largest. The sequenced sample consisted of blood. These receptors were collected from a human donor in good health.

The chain employs TRBV15 and TRBJ2-3, with 10 bases aligning to TRBD1. The CDR3 has 16 residues. Trimming took 5 bases from V and 5 from J; bases not matched to a gene: 10. Germline assignment: CDR1 LNHNV and CDR2 YYDKDF (reference sequence). CDR3 coding DNA: TGTGCCACCAGCGGGCGACAGGGGGCGAGGATAGATACGCAGTATTTT. Encoded protein: CATSGRQGARIDTQYF.

This clonotype has a handful of counts. The genes are TRBV24-1 and TRBJ2-3; no clear D. The length of the CDR3 is 15 residues. The germline gives CDR1 KGHDR, CDR2 SFDVKD. V was cut by 3 bases and J by 0 bases, with 9 bases left in between. The CDR3 bases are TGTGCCACCAGTGATCCGACACGGAGCACAGATACGCAGTATTTT. Translated: CATSDPTRSTDTQYF.

This clonotype has at least ten counts. The chain combines TRBV11-2 with TRBJ1-2, with D unclear. The CDR3 contains 12 residues. Trimming pared 5 bases from V and 8 bases from J, leaving 12 bases between. CDR1 is SGHAT and CDR2 is FQNNGV in the germline V gene. CDR3: CASSPGLVGYTF. The CDR3 DNA is TGTGCCAGCAGCCCCGGGCTCGTAGGCTACACCTTC.

The rearrangement links TRBV27 to TRBJ2-7; 7 bases map to TRBD2. Germline CDR1 reads MNHEY; CDR2 reads SMNVEV (reference sequence). The CDR3 consists of 15 residues. Germline trimming cut 3 bases from V and 5 bases from J; bases unmatched to any gene: 10. DNA of the CDR3: TGTGCCAGCAGTTTTATACGCGGGGGAAGGAACGAGCAGTACTTC. Protein product: CASSFIRGGRNEQYF.

In this sample, this clonotype turned up a few times. The CDR3 protein is CASSFWEETQYF. CDR3 nucleotide sequence: TGTGCCAGCAGCTTTTGGGAAGAGACCCAGTACTTC. The rearrangement joins TRBV7-2 to TRBJ2-5, with D uncertain. Trimming stripped 3 bases from V and 3 bases from J, with 5 bases between. The CDR3 sequence is 12 residues long. CDR1 and CDR2 (germline): SGHTA, FQGNSA.

In the case of this clonotype: One end of the junction is discordant with germline, which a read error may explain. The chain employs TRBV5-1 and TRBJ2-3; D tentatively fits TRBD1 or TRBD2 (5 bases each). The CDR3 runs to 16 residues. Germline V gene lookup returns CDR1 SGHRS and CDR2 YFSETQ. The CDR3 DNA follows: TGCACCAGCAGCTTGGATTCGGGACGGCACACAGATACGCAGTATTTT. As protein: CTSSLDSGRHTDTQYF.

A note on this clonotype: At one boundary the junction diverges from the germline segment, which might be a read error. The chain joins TRBV12-3 or TRBV12-4 to TRBJ2-4; 11 bases agree with TRBD2. This CDR3 comprises 16 residues. CDR3 residues: CTSSLNPRGLAASQYF. DNA for the CDR3: TGTACCAGCAGTTTAAACCCCCGGGGACTAGCGGCCTCCCAGTACTTC.

V is TRBV7-2 and J is TRBJ2-3, with D possibly TRBD1 on 6 matching bases. Germline assignment: CDR1 SGHTA and CDR2 FQGNSA. Trimming removed 2 bases at V and 5 bases at J, with 11 bases between. The CDR3 contains 14 residues. CDR3 DNA: TGTGCCAGCAGCTTAAACAGGGCAGGAGATACGCAGTATTTT. Protein sequence: CASSLNRAGDTQYF. The full variable domain, completed using reference TRBV7-2 and TRBJ2-3, is GAGVSQSPSNKVTEKGKDVELRCDPISGHTALYWYRQSLGQGLEFLIYFQGNSAPDKSGLPSDRFSAERTGGSVSTLTIQRTQQEDSAVYLCASSLNRAGDTQYFGPGTRLTVL.

The chain is built from TRBV14 and TRBJ1-6, with D uncertain. In germline, CDR1 is SGHDN, CDR2 FVKESK. The CDR3 covers 15 residues. Deletions cut 3 bases from V and 5 bases from J, with 11 bases between. The CDR3 nucleotides are TGTGCCAGCAGCCATGGGCGGGTCCATAATTCACCCCTCCACTTT. Its protein is CASSHGRVHNSPLHF.

This clonotype was seen many times. This chain links TRBV29-1 with TRBJ1-1; perhaps TRBD1 as D (5 bases). Germline V gene data show CDR1 as SQVTM and CDR2 as ANQGSEA. The V gene lost 7 bases and the J gene lost 0 bases, with 18 bases spanning the gap. The CDR3 contains 15 residues. CDR3 residues: CSGGAGWGMNTEAFF. The CDR3 region has the DNA TGCAGCGGTGGCGCGGGTTGGGGCATGAACACTGAAGCTTTCTTT.

V gene TRBV29-1 combines with J gene TRBJ2-1; no definite D call. From germline, CDR1 is SQVTM and CDR2 ANQGSEA. The length of the CDR3 is 13 residues. V was trimmed by 3 bases and J by 8 bases, leaving 14 bases between them. The CDR3 DNA sequence: TGCAGCGTTGATCCCCTCTCTACGGATGAGCAGTTCTTC. Its protein is CSVDPLSTDEQFF.

The rearrangement links TRBV29-1 to TRBJ2-5; 9 nucleotides match TRBD1. Germline V lookup: CDR1 SQVTM, CDR2 ANQGSEA. The trim removed 4 bases at V and 11 bases at J, leaving 5 bases unmatched. This CDR3 spans 11 amino acids. This CDR3 reads CSVVTGGQQYF. CDR3 DNA: TGCAGCGTTGTGACAGGGGGACAGCAGTACTTC.

This clonotype was picked up many times. The V and J genes are TRBV10-3 and TRBJ2-5; D unclear. The CDR3 totals 11 residues. Trimming shortened V by 4 bases and J by 4 bases, and 4 bases separated the two germline ends. The V gene's germline CDR1 is ENHRY and CDR2 SYGVKD. Written as DNA, the CDR3 is TGTGCCATCAGTGGGGGAGAGACCCAGTACTTC. Translating gives CAISGGETQYF.

This clonotype was picked up one time. An end of the junction does not agree with germline; a read error may underlie this. As DNA, the CDR3 is TGCAGTTTCGAAAAAGGGACTAGCGGGGGGTCGGGGGGGAATGGGCAGTTCTTC. Its translation is CSFEKGTSGGSGGNGQFF. The chain links TRBV20-1 to TRBJ2-1, with 15 bases aligning to TRBD2. The CDR3 loop spans 18 amino acids. Germline V lookup: CDR1 DFQATT, CDR2 SNEGSKA (reference sequence).

This chain joins TRBV27 and TRBJ1-1; 10 nucleotides match TRBD1. V lost 5 bases and J lost 0; bases outside the gene matches: 9. The CDR3 contains 17 residues. In germline, CDR1 is MNHEY, CDR2 SMNVEV (reference sequence). As DNA, the CDR3 is TGTGCCAGCAGTGAAACGCCGGGACAGGGGCTGAACACTGAAGCTTTCTTT. It translates to CASSETPGQGLNTEAFF.

The chain carries TRBV7-9 and TRBJ2-7; 7 nucleotides agree with TRBD1. The J call may be mistaken, given a closer DNA end match to TRBJ2-5. Per germline, CDR1 SEHNR and CDR2 FQNEAQ (reference sequence). The CDR3 extends over 15 amino acids. CDR3 sequence: CASSLTGVAGETQYF. CDR3 nucleotides: TGTGCCAGCAGCCTAACAGGGGTTGCGGGAGAGACCCAGTACTTC.

This clonotype occurred a few times. The chain couples TRBV2 to TRBJ2-4, with D possibly TRBD2 on 5 matching bases. The J call may be wrong; the DNA end is better matched by TRBJ2-7. Germline CDR1 SNHLY, CDR2 FYNNEI. The CDR3 has 13 residues. The CDR3 region is CASKDLATYEQYF. The CDR3, as DNA: TGTGCCAGCAAGGACTTAGCAACCTACGAGCAGTACTTC.

The rearrangement joins TRBV20-1 to TRBJ2-7; D call uncertain. The germline gives CDR1 DFQATT, CDR2 SNEGSKA (reference sequence). This CDR3 region has 14 residues. V was trimmed by 5 bases and J by 0 bases, leaving 14 bases between them. The CDR3 region is CSAPAELSSYEQYF. The CDR3 coding sequence is TGCAGTGCTCCAGCAGAGTTAAGCTCCTACGAGCAGTACTTC.

The gene calls are TRBV11-2 and TRBJ1-1; tentatively, D is TRBD1 (6 bases). Germline CDR1 reads SGHAT; CDR2 reads FQNNGV. The CDR3 is made up of 15 amino acids. Deletions cut 2 bases from V and 4 bases from J, with 14 bases between. CDR3 loop: CASSLQIMGATEAFF. In nucleotides, the CDR3 is TGTGCCAGCAGCTTACAAATAATGGGGGCCACTGAAGCTTTCTTT. Complete variable domain (other parts from reference TRBV11-2 and TRBJ1-1): EAGVAQSPRYKIIEKRQSVAFWCNPISGHATLYWYQQILGQGPKLLIQFQNNGVVDDSQLPKDRFSAERLKGVDSTLKIQPAKLEDSAVYLCASSLQIMGATEAFFGQGTRLTVV.

The CDR3 loop is CASSLRAVAEDTQYF. CDR3 DNA: TGTGCCAGCAGCTTGAGGGCAGTAGCAGAAGATACGCAGTATTTT. The chain has TRBV5-6 and TRBJ2-3; D gene uncertain. This CDR3 is built from 15 residues. Deletions cut 1 base from V and 5 bases from J, with 14 bases between. Germline CDR1 SGHDT, CDR2 YYEEEE.

The chain couples TRBV6-6 to TRBJ1-1; 9 bases align to TRBD1. CDR1 and CDR2 from the germline V gene are MNHNY and SVGAGI (reference sequence). The V segment lost 0 bases and the J segment 3 bases; nucleotides outside the gene matches: 2. CDR3 length equals 15 residues. The CDR3 protein is CASSYSGQGDTEAFF. The CDR3 coding sequence is TGTGCCAGCAGTTACTCGGGACAGGGAGACACTGAAGCTTTCTTT.

This clonotype has a handful of counts. V gene TRBV7-3 combines with J gene TRBJ2-3; 12 bases are shared with TRBD2. The CDR3 sequence is 15 residues long. CDR1 is SGHTA and CDR2 is FQGTGA in the germline V gene. The V segment lost 5 bases and the J segment 5 bases; nucleotides outside the gene matches: 5. The CDR3 region is CASSASGGAVDTQYF. The CDR3 DNA sequence: TGTGCCAGCAGCGCTAGCGGGGGGGCCGTAGATACGCAGTATTTT.

The chain employs TRBV2 and TRBJ1-1, with 8 bases fitting TRBD1. V lost 5 bases to trimming and J lost 2 bases; unmatched junction nucleotides: 10. In germline, CDR1 is SNHLY, CDR2 FYNNEI. This CDR3 has 16 amino acids. As DNA, the CDR3 is TGTGCCAGCAGTAAGGACAGGGCGATAGGAAACACTGAAGCTTTCTTT. Its translation is CASSKDRAIGNTEAFF.

The chain couples TRBV2 to TRBJ2-1, with TRBD2 matching over 10 bases. The CDR3 has 15 amino acids. The germline V gene encodes CDR1 SNHLY and CDR2 FYNNEI. V lost 8 bases to trimming and J lost 3 bases; unmatched junction nucleotides: 7. CDR3 region: CASGRTSGFYNEQFF. CDR3 in DNA: TGTGCCAGCGGTCGGACTAGCGGATTCTACAATGAGCAGTTCTTC. Complete variable domain (other parts from reference TRBV2 and TRBJ2-1): EPEVTQTPSHQVTQMGQEVILRCVPISNHLYFYWYRQILGQKVEFLVSFYNNEISEKSEIFDDQFSVERPDGSNFTLKIRSTKLEDSAMYFCASGRTSGFYNEQFFGPGTRLTVL.

This chain uses TRBV7-9 with TRBJ1-2; D possibly corresponds to TRBD1 (5 bases). Germline CDR1 is SEHNR and CDR2 is FQNEAQ (reference sequence). The CDR3 sequence is 14 residues long. The V gene lost 3 bases and the J gene lost 4 bases, with 12 bases spanning the gap. CDR3 DNA: TGTGCCAGCAGCTTGACGAGGGGTTCCTATGGCTACACCTTC. It encodes CASSLTRGSYGYTF.